This T cell receptor (beta chain) was sequenced in a study of T cell responses to AZD1222 COVID-19 vaccine. The CDR3 extends over 12 amino acids. The V gene's germline CDR1 is MDHEN and CDR2 SYDVKM. Between the trimmed V and J ends, which lost 6 bases and 5 bases, there was a span of 10 bases. Only in-frame clones appear in the TCRdb table, and some are missing; sequencing was by immunoSEQ multiplex PCR. This sample has about 260,000 clones; about 92% occur once, and the top ten carry 0.5% to 0.7%. This chain joins TRBV28 and TRBJ1-2; no definite D call. The sample here was peripheral blood, taken on day 0 of AZD1222 vaccination. The clonotype was recovered from an adult in good health. CDR3 DNA: TGTGCCAGCAGCAACGGAGCGTATGGCTACACCTTC. This sequence encodes CASSNGAYGYTF.